The 13 T cell receptor beta chains below all came from one sample that was sequenced in a study of blood T cell repertoires in COVID-19. Some clones are missing from TCRdb's copy, which holds only in-frame ones; the method was immunoSEQ multiplex PCR. This table has under 250,000 clones, 80% appearing once. Sequenced sample: PBMCs or T cells enriched from blood (not recorded which). These receptors originate from a man aged 25 to 45 with acute COVID-19.

The chain joins TRBV10-3 to TRBJ2-3; 14 bases are shared with TRBD2. Trimming removed 5 bases from V and 0 bases from J; junction bases left unmatched: 1. This CDR3 comprises 16 residues. Germline CDR1 is ENHRY and CDR2 is SYGVKD. The CDR3 region is CAISRTSGGSTDTQYF. CDR3 nucleotides: TGTGCCATCAGTCGGACTAGCGGGGGGAGCACAGATACGCAGTATTTT.

V gene TRBV7-9 combines with J gene TRBJ1-4; a weak D match, TRBD1 (6 bases). Trimming cost V 1 base and J 7 bases, with 10 bases left between them. This CDR3 region has 14 residues. CDR1 and CDR2 (germline): SEHNR, FQNEAQ (reference sequence). CDR3 sequence: CASSLGQGSEKLFF. The CDR3 bases are TGTGCCAGCAGCTTAGGCCAGGGGAGTGAAAAACTGTTTTTT.

V and J are TRBV4-1 and TRBJ1-5; D call uncertain. This CDR3 spans 15 amino acids. Trimming stripped 0 bases from V and 7 bases from J, with 13 bases between. The germline gives CDR1 MGHRA, CDR2 YSYEKL. In nucleotides, the CDR3 is TGCGCCAGCAGCCAAGAAGAGTCCGGGAGCCAGCCCCAGCATTTT. This translates into CASSQEESGSQPQHF.

The V gene is TRBV11-2, the J gene TRBJ1-2; 8 bases agree with TRBD1. Unmatched junction bases numbered 3, after V lost 2 bases and J lost 7 bases. The CDR3 loop spans 13 amino acids. Germline-derived CDR1 and CDR2 are SGHAT and FQNNGV. CDR3 protein: CASSLQGAGGYTF. CDR3 DNA sequence: TGTGCCAGCAGCTTACAGGGGGCCGGTGGCTACACCTTC.

This chain links TRBV5-1 with TRBJ1-1; D not resolved. Germline V gives CDR1 SGHRS, CDR2 YFSETQ. V was cut by 4 bases and J by 1 base, with 14 bases left in between. The CDR3 extends over 15 amino acids. The CDR3 is CASSPGRLPNTEAFF. As DNA, the CDR3 is TGCGCCAGCAGCCCGGGAAGACTGCCGAACACTGAAGCTTTCTTT. The full variable domain, rest sourced from reference TRBV5-1 and TRBJ1-1, is KAGVTQTPRYLIKTRGQQVTLSCSPISGHRSVSWYQQTPGQGLQFLFEYFSETQRNKGNFPGRFSGRQFSNSRSEMNVSTLELGDSALYLCASSPGRLPNTEAFFGQGTRLTVV.

The rearrangement uses TRBV19 and TRBJ2-7; 8 bases are a match to TRBD1. CDR3 length: 18 amino acids. The ends lost 3 bases at V and 2 bases at J; junction bases unmatched: 15. CDR1 and CDR2 (germline): LNHDA, SQIVND (reference sequence). In nucleotides, the CDR3 is TGTGCCAGTAGTATTACTGCCGCGATGGGACAGGCAACCTACGAGCAGTACTTC. It encodes CASSITAAMGQATYEQYF.

This clone showed up just a few times. The genes are TRBV6-5 and TRBJ1-1, with TRBD1 identical over 8 bases. In germline, CDR1 is MNHEY, CDR2 SVGAGI. This CDR3 region has 11 residues. Trimming at V came to 5 bases and at J to 11 bases, leaving 4 bases not matched to a gene. The CDR3 region has the DNA TGTGCCAGCAGTACTACAGGGGGGGCTTTCTTT. This gives the protein CASSTTGGAFF.

The J gene is TRBJ2-4, the V gene TRBV5-1; D perhaps matches TRBD1 (5 bases). The CDR3 has 14 residues. Trimming shortened V by 4 bases and J by 2 bases, and 10 bases separated the two germline ends. From germline, CDR1 is SGHRS and CDR2 YFSETQ. The CDR3 region has the DNA TGCGCCAGCAGCGCGCAGGGAACCAAAAACATTCAGTACTTC. It translates to CASSAQGTKNIQYF.

This clone was observed a single time. The V gene is TRBV9, the J gene TRBJ2-5; TRBD2 matches 11 bases. The ends lost 0 bases at V and 1 base at J; junction bases unmatched: 5. Per the germline V gene, CDR1 is SGDLS and CDR2 is YYNGEE. This CDR3 comprises 17 residues. The CDR3 sequence is CASSVAGLAGGQETQYF. DNA of the CDR3: TGTGCCAGCAGCGTAGCTGGTCTAGCGGGGGGCCAAGAGACCCAGTACTTC.

This chain connects TRBV12-3 or TRBV12-4 to TRBJ1-6; a weak D match, TRBD1 (5 bases). V was pared by 10 bases and J by 7 bases, with 11 bases between. The CDR3 extends over 12 amino acids. The CDR3, as DNA: TGTGCCACCGTACGGGGGAATTCACCCCTCCACTTT. Amino acids: CATVRGNSPLHF.

The chain has TRBV4-2 and TRBJ2-1, with 10 bases identical to TRBD2. V was pared by 3 bases and J by 3 bases, with 8 bases of the junction left unmatched. The germline V gene encodes CDR1 LGHNA and CDR2 YNFKEQ. The CDR3 consists of 17 residues. CDR3 amino acids: CASSQEIAGGLYNEQFF. In DNA form, the CDR3 reads TGTGCCAGCAGCCAGGAAATAGCGGGGGGCCTCTACAATGAGCAGTTCTTC.

This clone was seen only once. The chain couples TRBV6-5 to TRBJ1-6; possibly TRBD1 for D (6 bases). The V end was cut by 10 bases, the J end by 6 bases, with 16 bases between. CDR3 size: 14 residues. Germline CDR1 and CDR2: MNHEY and SVGAGI. This CDR3 is CATAPRGGNSPLHF. CDR3 in DNA: TGTGCCACTGCCCCCAGGGGCGGTAATTCACCCCTCCACTTT.

This chain connects TRBV9 to TRBJ1-4; D gene ambiguous. Germline loops: CDR1 SGDLS, CDR2 YYNGEE. The CDR3 sequence is 14 residues long. The germline V and J ends were trimmed by 3 bases and 7 bases, with 13 bases remaining between them. CDR3 DNA: TGTGCCAGCAGCGCTAGGGCGGGGAGTGAAAAACTGTTTTTT. Amino acids: CASSARAGSEKLFF.